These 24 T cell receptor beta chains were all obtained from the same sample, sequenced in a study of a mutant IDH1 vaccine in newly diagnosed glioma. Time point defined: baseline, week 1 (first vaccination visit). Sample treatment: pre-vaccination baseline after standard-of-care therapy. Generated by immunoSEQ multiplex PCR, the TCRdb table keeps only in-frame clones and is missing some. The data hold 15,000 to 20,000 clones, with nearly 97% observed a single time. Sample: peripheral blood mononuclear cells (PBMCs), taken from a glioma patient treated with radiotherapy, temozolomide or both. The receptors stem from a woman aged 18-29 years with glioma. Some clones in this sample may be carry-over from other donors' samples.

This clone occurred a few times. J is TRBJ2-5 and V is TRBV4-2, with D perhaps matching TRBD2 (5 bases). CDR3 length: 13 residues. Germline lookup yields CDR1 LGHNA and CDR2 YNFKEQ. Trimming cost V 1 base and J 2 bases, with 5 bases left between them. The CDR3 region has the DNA TGTGCCAGCAGCCAAGGACTACAAGAGACCCAGTACTTC. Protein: CASSQGLQETQYF.

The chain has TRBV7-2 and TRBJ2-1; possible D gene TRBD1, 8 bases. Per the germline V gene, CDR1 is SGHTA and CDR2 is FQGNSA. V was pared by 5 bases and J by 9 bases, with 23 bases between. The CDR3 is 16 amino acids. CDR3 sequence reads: CASSLGTGSTGGEQFF. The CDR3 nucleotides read TGTGCCAGCAGCCTTGGGACAGGCAGTACGGGGGGTGAGCAGTTCTTC.

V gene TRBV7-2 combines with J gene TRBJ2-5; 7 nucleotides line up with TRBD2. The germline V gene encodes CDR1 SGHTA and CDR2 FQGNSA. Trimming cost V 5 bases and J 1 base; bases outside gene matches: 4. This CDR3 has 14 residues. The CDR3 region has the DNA TGTGCCAGCAGCCCTAGCGGCGTCCAAGAGACCCAGTACTTC. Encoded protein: CASSPSGVQETQYF.

CDR3 bases: TGTGCCAGCTCACCACCGACTAGCGGGCGGCAAGAGACCCAGTACTTC. As protein: CASSPPTSGRQETQYF. The chain joins TRBV18 to TRBJ2-5; the match to TRBD2 covers 10 bases. Germline values: CDR1 KGHSH, CDR2 LQKENI. Trimming took 0 bases from V and 2 from J; bases not matched to a gene: 3. The CDR3 runs to 16 residues.

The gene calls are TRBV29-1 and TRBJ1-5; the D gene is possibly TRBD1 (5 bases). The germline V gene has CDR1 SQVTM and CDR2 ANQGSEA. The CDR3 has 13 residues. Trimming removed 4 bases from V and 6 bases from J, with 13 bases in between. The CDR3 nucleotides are TGCAGCGTTGGAATTCAGGGAGGTCAGCCCCAGCATTTT. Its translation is CSVGIQGGQPQHF.

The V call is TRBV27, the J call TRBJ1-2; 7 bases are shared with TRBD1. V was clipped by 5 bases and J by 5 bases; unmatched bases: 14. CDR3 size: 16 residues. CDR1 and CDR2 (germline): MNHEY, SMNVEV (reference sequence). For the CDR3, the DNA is TGTGCCAGCAGTACCTCGACAGGGCCCCTCCTTTATGGCTACACCTTC. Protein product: CASSTSTGPLLYGYTF.

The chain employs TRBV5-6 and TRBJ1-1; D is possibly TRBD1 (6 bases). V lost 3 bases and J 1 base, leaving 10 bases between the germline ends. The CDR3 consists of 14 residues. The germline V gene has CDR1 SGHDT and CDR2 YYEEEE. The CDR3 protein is CASSSATGNTEAFF. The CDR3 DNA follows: TGTGCCAGCAGCTCAGCGACAGGGAACACTGAAGCTTTCTTT.

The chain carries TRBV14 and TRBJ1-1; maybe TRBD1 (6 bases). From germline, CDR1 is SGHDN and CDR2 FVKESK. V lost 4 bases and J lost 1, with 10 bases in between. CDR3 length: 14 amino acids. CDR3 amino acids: CASSPLTGNTEAFF. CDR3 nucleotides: TGTGCCAGCAGCCCCCTGACAGGGAACACTGAAGCTTTCTTT.

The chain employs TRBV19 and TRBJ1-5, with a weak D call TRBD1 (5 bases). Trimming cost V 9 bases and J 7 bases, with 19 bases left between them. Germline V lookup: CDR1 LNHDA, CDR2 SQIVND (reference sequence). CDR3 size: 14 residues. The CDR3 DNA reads TGTGCCAGCGCCGCTCCCTCAGGGCTCCAGCCCCAGCATTTT. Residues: CASAAPSGLQPQHF.

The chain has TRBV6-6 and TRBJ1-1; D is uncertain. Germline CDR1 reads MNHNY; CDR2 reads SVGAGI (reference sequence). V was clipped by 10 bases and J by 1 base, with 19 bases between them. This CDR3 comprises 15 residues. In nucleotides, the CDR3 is TGTGCCACCTTAGGAGTAATTGAAAAGAACACTGAAGCTTTCTTT. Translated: CATLGVIEKNTEAFF.

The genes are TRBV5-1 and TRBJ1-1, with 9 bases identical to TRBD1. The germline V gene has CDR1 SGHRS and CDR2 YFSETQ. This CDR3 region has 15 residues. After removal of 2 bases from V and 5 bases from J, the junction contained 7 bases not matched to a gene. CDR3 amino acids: CASSLTGTGLTEAFF. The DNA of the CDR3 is TGCGCCAGCAGCTTAACCGGGACAGGGTTAACTGAAGCTTTCTTT.

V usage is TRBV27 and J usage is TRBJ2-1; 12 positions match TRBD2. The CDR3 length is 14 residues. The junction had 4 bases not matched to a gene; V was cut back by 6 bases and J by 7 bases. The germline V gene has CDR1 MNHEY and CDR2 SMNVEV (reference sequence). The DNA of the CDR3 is TGTGCCAGCAGACCGGGACTAGCGGGTAATGAGCAGTTCTTC. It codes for CASRPGLAGNEQFF.

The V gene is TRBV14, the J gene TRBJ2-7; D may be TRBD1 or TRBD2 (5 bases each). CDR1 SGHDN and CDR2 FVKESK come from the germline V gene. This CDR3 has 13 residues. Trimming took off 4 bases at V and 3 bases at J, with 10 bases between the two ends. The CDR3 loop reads CASSRDQRYEQYF. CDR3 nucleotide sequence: TGTGCCAGCAGCCGGGACCAGCGCTACGAGCAGTACTTC.

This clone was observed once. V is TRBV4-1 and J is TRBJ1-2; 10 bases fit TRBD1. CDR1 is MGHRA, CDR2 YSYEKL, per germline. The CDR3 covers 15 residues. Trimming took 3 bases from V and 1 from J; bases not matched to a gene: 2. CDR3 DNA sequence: TGCGCCAGCAGCCAGACAGGGGGCGGTAACTATGGCTACACCTTC. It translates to CASSQTGGGNYGYTF.

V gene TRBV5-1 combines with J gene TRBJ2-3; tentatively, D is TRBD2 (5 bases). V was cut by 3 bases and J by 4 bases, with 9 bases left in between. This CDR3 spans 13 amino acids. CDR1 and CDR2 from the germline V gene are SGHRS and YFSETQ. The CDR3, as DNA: TGCGCCAGCAGCTCGTCGGAGGCAGATACGCAGTATTTT. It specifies CASSSSEADTQYF.

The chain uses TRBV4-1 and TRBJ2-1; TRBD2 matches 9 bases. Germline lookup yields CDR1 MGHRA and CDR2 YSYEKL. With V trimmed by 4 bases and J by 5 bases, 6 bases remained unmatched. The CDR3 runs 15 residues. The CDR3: CASSPLAGRNNEQFF. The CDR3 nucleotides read TGCGCCAGCAGCCCCCTAGCGGGGAGGAACAATGAGCAGTTCTTC.

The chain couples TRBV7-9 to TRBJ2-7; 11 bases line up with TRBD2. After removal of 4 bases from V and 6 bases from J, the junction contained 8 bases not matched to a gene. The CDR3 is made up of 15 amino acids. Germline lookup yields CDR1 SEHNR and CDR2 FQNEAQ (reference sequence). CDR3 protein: CASSSPTSGRVEQYF. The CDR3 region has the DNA TGTGCCAGCAGCTCCCCAACTAGCGGGAGAGTCGAGCAGTACTTC.

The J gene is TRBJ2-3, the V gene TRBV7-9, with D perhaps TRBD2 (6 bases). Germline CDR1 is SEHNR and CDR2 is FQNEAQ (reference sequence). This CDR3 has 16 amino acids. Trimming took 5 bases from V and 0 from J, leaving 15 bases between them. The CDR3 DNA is TGTGCCAGCAGCCGGTGGGACTCCGCTAGCACAGATACGCAGTATTTT. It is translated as CASSRWDSASTDTQYF.

The CDR3 is CASSQGWNQPQHF. CDR3 DNA sequence: TGCGCCAGCAGCCAAGGCTGGAATCAGCCCCAGCATTTT. V usage is TRBV4-3 and J usage is TRBJ1-5, with unresolved D. The CDR3 length is 13 residues. Germline loops: CDR1 LGHNA, CDR2 YSLEER. V was pared by 1 base and J by 4 bases, with 5 bases between.

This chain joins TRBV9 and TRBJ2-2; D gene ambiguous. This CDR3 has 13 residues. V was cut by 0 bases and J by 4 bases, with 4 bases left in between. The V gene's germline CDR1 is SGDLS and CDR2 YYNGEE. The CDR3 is CASSVAGTGELFF. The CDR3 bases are TGTGCCAGCAGCGTAGCTGGCACCGGGGAGCTGTTTTTT.

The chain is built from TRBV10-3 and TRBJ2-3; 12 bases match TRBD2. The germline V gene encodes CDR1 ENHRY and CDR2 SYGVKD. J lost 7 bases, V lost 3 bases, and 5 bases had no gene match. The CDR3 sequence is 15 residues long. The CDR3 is CAISERLAGENTQYF. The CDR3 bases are TGTGCCATCAGTGAAAGACTAGCGGGAGAGAATACGCAGTATTTT.

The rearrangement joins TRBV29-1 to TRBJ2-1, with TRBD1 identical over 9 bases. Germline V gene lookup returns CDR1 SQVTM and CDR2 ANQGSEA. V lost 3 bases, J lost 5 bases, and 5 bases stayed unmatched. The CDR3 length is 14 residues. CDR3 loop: CSVDPGQGHNEQFF. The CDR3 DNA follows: TGCAGCGTTGATCCGGGACAGGGCCACAATGAGCAGTTCTTC.

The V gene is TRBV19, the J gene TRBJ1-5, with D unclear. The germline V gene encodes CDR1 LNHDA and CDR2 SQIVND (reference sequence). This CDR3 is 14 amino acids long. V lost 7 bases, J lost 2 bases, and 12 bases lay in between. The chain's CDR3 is CASTNQRGNQPQHF. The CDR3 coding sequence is TGTGCCAGTACCAATCAGAGGGGCAATCAGCCCCAGCATTTT.

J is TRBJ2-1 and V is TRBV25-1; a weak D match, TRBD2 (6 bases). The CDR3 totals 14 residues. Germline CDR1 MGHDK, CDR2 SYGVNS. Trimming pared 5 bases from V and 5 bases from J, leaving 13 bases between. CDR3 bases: TGTGCCAGCAGTCCACCGGGACTCCACAATGAGCAGTTCTTC. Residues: CASSPPGLHNEQFF.